This note documents a single TCR beta chain sequence. Methods used by the authors: For nucleated cells, counts were estimated from reference gene primer amplification. The method was immunoSEQ multiplex PCR; TCRdb's version includes in-frame clones alone and lacks a portion of them. V and J calls and clone size follow that table, whereas D and trimming were derived from the DNA. Among about 290,000 clones, 70% to 90% were seen once, and the ten largest hold 3%. The data derive from a study of blood T cell repertoires in COVID-19. Germline V lookup: CDR1 LGHNA, CDR2 YSLEER. The CDR3 loop spans 17 amino acids. V was clipped by 1 base and J by 0 bases, with 15 bases between them.

What was sequenced was peripheral blood. J is TRBJ1-1 and V is TRBV4-3; a weak D match, TRBD1 (6 bases). This clonotype was sampled from a woman in her 30s with active or convalescent COVID-19. For the CDR3, the DNA is TGCGCCAGCAGCCAAGTAGGGCAGGGGATATTGAACACTGAAGCTTTCTTT. The encoded protein is CASSQVGQGILNTEAFF.